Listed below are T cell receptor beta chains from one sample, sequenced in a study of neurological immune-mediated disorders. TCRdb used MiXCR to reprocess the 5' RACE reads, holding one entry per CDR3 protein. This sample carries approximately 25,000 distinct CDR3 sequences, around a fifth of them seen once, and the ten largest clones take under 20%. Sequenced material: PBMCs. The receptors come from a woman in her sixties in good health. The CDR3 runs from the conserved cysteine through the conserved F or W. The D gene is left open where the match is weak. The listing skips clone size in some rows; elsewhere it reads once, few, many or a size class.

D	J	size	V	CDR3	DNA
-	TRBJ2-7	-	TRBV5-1	CASSLPPATQFSYEQYF	TGCGCCAGCAGCTTGCCTCCGGCGACACAATTCTCCTACGAGCAGTACTTC
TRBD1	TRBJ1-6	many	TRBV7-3	CASSSQGGSPLHF	TGTGCCAGCAGCTCACAAGGGGGCTCACCCCTCCACTTT
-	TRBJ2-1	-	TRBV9	CASSLMDEQFF	TGTGCCAGCAGCTTGATGGATGAGCAGTTCTTC
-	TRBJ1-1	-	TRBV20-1	CSVSDRNTEAFF	TGCAGTGTTTCCGACAGGAACACTGAAGCTTTTTTT
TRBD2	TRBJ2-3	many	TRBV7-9	CASSLTGLAGEAQYF	TGTGCCAGCAGCTTAACAGGACTAGCGGGAGAAGCGCAGTATTTT
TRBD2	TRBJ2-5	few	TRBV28	CASGTLAGGRETQYF	TGTGCCAGCGGAACACTAGCGGGAGGACGAGAGACCCAGTACTTC
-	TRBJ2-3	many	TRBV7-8	CASSLARVDRDTQYF	TGTGCCAGCAGCTTAGCGAGGGTAGACCGAGATACGCAGTATTTT
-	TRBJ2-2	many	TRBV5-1	CASSFDHTGELFF	TGCGCCAGCTCCTTCGATCACACCGGGGAGCTGTTTTTT
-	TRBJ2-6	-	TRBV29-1	CSALGGGANVLTF	TGCAGTGCTTTAGGTGGTGGGGCCAACGTCCTGACTTTC
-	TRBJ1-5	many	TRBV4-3	CASSQDPRGPQHF	TGCGCCAGCAGCCAAGATCCTAGAGGGCCCCAGCATTTT
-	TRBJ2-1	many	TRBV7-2	CGKGEQFF	TGTGGAAAGGGAGAGCAGTTCTTC
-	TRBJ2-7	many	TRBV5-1	CASSLGGGEQYF	TGCGCCAGCAGCTTGGGTGGGGGCGAGCAGTACTTC
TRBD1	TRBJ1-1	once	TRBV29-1	CSVVGTGTEAFF	TGCAGCGTTGTTGGGACAGGCACTGAAGCTTTCTTT
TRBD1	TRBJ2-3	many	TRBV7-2	CASSSTAGTVVADTQYF	TGTGCCAGCAGCTCGACAGCCGGGACAGTAGTCGCAGATACGCAGTATTTT
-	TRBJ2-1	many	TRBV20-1	CSARNVGGATGREQFF	TGCAGTGCTAGGAACGTAGGCGGGGCCACAGGAAGGGAGCAGTTCTTC
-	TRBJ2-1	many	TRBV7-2	CASSSRRELVEQFF	TGTGCCAGCAGCTCCCGTCGGGAGTTGGTTGAGCAGTTCTTC
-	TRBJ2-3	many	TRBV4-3	CASSHSGPPGDTQYF	TGCGCCAGCAGCCACAGCGGGCCCCCCGGAGATACGCAGTATTTT
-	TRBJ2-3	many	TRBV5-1	CASSLNWVADTQYF	TGCGCCAGCAGCTTGAATTGGGTAGCAGATACGCAGTATTTT
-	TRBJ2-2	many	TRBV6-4	CASSDSQGPGELFF	TGTGCCAGCAGTGACAGCCAGGGGCCCGGGGAGCTGTTTTTT
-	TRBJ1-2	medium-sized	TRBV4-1	CASSHLRAGGRGYGYTF	TGCGCCAGCAGCCACCTCAGGGCGGGGGGCAGGGGCTATGGCTACACCTTC
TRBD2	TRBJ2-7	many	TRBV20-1	CSALIGTSGNYEQYF	TGCAGTGCCCTCATAGGGACTAGCGGGAACTACGAGCAGTACTTC
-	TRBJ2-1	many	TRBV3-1	CASSQGEGDYNEQFF	TGTGCCAGCAGCCAAGGGGAGGGGGATTACAATGAGCAGTTCTTC
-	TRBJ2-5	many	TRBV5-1	CASSLFGTGETQYF	TGCGCCAGCAGCTTGTTTGGGACCGGAGAGACCCAGTACTTC
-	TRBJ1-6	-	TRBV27	CASSGAGLNSPLHF	TGTGCCAGCAGTGGCGCAGGGCTCAATTCACCCCTCCACTTT
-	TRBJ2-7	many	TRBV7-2	CASSLEGWHEQYF	TGTGCCAGCAGCTTAGAGGGGTGGCACGAGCAGTACTTC
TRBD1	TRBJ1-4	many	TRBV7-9	CASSLLQGANEKLFF	TGTGCCAGCAGCTTATTGCAGGGGGCTAATGAAAAACTGTTTTTT
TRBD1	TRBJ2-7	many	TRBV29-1	CSGTGNSYEQYF	TGCAGCGGGACAGGGAACTCCTACGAGCAGTACTTC
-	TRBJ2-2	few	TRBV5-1	CASSLVQGMMTGDLFF	TGCGCCAGCAGCTTGGTCCAGGGAATGATGACCGGGGATCTGTTTTTT
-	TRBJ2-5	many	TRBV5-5	CASSPQGLETQYF	TGTGCCAGCAGCCCACAGGGTCTGGAGACCCAGTACTTC
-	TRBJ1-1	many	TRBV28	CASSPLTARRGNTEAFF	TGTGCCAGCAGTCCACTGACAGCCCGTAGGGGGAACACTGAAGCTTTCTTT
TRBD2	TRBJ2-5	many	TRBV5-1	CASSLALTSEETQYF	TGCGCCAGCAGCTTGGCACTGACTAGCGAAGAGACCCAGTACTTC
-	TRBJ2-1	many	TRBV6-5	CASSMLAGSYNEQFF	TGTGCCAGCTCTATGCTGGCAGGCTCCTACAATGAGCAGTTCTTC
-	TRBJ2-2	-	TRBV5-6	CASSLEPGSNTGELFF	TGTGCCAGCAGCTTGGAGCCGGGATCCAATACCGGGGAGCTGTTTTTT
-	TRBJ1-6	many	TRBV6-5	CASSPSNSPLHF	TGTGCCAGCAGTCCCAGCAATTCACCCCTCCACTTT
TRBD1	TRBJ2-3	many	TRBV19	CASSTGQGKDTQYF	TGTGCCAGTAGTACTGGACAGGGAAAAGATACGCAGTATTTT
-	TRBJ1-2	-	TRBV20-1	CSASVGAYGYTF	TGCAGTGCTAGTGTGGGGGCCTATGGCTACACCTTC
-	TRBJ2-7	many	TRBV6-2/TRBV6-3	CASSPIQSLGYEQYF	TGTGCCAGCAGTCCCATCCAGAGTTTGGGCTACGAGCAGTACTTC
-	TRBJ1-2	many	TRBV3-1	CASSQAHQGSRGYTF	TGTGCCAGCAGCCAAGCTCACCAGGGAAGTCGTGGCTACACCTTC
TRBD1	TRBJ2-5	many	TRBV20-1	CSAGNYRDRGIETQYF	TGCAGTGCTGGGAACTACCGGGACAGGGGCATCGAGACCCAGTACTTC
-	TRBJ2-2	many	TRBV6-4	CASSAQVNTGELFF	TGTGCCAGCAGTGCACAGGTCAACACCGGGGAGCTGTTTTTT
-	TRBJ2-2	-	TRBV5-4	CASSLGVPAGELFF	TGTGCCAGCAGCCTAGGGGTGCCGGCCGGGGAGCTGTTTTTT
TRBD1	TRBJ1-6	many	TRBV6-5	CASSRDRDNSPLHF	TGTGCCAGCAGTCGGGACAGAGATAATTCACCCCTCCACTTT
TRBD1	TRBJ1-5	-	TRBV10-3	CAISEGTGGIDQPQHF	TGTGCCATCAGTGAGGGTACAGGGGGCATAGATCAGCCCCAGCATTTT
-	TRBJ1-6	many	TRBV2	CASSDSRGNHNSPLHF	TGTGCCAGCAGTGATTCGAGGGGCAACCATAATTCACCCCTCCACTTT
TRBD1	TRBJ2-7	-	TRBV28	CASSPDRGAGQDEQYF	TGTGCCAGCAGCCCGGACAGGGGGGCAGGTCAGGACGAGCAGTACTTC
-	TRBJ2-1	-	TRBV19	CASSILSGNNEQFF	TGTGCCAGTAGTATCCTATCAGGGAACAATGAGCAGTTCTTC
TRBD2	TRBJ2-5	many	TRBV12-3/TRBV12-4	CASSPPSGGGVETQYF	TGTGCCAGCAGTCCACCTAGCGGGGGCGGGGTCGAGACCCAGTACTTC
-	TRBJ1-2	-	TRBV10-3	CAIRVSGGGLYGYTF	TGTGCCATCCGCGTTTCCGGAGGGGGACTCTATGGCTACACCTTC
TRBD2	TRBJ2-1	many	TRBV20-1	CSAREGRGGHNEQFF	TGCAGTGCTAGAGAAGGACGGGGGGGCCACAATGAGCAGTTCTTC
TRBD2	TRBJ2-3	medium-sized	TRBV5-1	CASSRLAGAQDTQYF	TGCGCCAGCAGCAGACTAGCGGGGGCCCAAGATACGCAGTATTTT
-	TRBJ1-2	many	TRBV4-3	CASSQGWGNYGYTF	TGCGCCAGCAGCCAAGGGTGGGGTAACTATGGCTACACCTTC
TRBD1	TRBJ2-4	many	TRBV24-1	CATSEGQGSIQYF	TGTGCCACCAGTGAAGGACAGGGGAGCATTCAGTACTTC
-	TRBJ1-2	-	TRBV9	CASSVYSYGYTF	TGTGCCAGCAGCGTTTACAGCTATGGCTACACCTTC
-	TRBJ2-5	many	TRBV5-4	CASSRDNQETQYF	TGTGCCAGCAGCAGGGACAACCAAGAGACCCAGTACTTC
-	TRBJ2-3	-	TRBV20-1	CSARERGTPLTQYF	TGCAGTGCTAGAGAGAGGGGGACTCCCCTTACGCAGTATTTT
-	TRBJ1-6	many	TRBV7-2	CASSPQLANSPLHF	TGTGCCAGCAGCCCGCAGTTGGCCAATTCACCCCTCCACTTT
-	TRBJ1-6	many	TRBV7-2	CASSLEQGGNSPLHF	TGTGCCAGCAGCTTAGAGCAGGGCGGGAATTCACCCCTCCACTTT
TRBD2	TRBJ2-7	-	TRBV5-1	CASEAGPSSYEQYF	TGCGCCAGCGAAGCGGGACCCAGCTCCTACGAGCAGTACTTC